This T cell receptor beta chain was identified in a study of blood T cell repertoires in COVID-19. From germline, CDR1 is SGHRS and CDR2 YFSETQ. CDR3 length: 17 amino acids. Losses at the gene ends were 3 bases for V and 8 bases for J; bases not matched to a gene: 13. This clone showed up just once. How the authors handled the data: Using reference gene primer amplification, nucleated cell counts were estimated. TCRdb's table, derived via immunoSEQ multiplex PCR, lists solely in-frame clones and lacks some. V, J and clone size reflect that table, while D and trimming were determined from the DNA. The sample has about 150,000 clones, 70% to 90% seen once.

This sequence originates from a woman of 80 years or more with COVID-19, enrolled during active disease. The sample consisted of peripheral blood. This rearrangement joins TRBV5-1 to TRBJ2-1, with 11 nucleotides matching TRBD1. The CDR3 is CASSSLTGTGGFYEQFF. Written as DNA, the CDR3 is TGCGCCAGCAGCTCCTTAACCGGGACAGGGGGTTTTTATGAGCAGTTCTTC. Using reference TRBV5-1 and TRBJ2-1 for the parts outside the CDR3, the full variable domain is KAGVTQTPRYLIKTRGQQVTLSCSPISGHRSVSWYQQTPGQGLQFLFEYFSETQRNKGNFPGRFSGRQFSNSRSEMNVSTLELGDSALYLCASSSLTGTGGFYEQFFGPGTRLTVL.